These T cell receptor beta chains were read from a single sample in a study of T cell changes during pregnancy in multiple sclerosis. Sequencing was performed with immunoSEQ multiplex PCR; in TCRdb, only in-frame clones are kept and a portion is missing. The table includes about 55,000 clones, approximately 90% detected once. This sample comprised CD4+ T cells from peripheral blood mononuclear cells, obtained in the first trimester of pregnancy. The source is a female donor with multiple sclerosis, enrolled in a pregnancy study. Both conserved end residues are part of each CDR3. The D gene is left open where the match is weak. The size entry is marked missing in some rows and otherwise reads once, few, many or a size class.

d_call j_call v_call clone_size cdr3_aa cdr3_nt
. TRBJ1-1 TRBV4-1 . CASSQDTGRHTEAFF TGCGCCAGCAGCCAAGACACAGGCCGACACACTGAAGCTTTCTTT
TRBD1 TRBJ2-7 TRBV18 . CASSLGIPGQGYEQYF TGTGCCAGCTCACTGGGTATCCCGGGACAGGGCTACGAGCAGTACTTC
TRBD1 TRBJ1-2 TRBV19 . CASSRDRGNYGYTF TGTGCCAGTAGTCGGGACAGGGGGAACTATGGCTACACCTTC
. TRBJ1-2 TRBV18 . CASSSRPDSNYGYTF TGTGCCAGCTCATCCAGGCCAGACAGTAACTATGGCTACACCTTC
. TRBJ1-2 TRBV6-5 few CASRTGTRDGYTF TGTGCCAGTCGAACAGGGACGAGGGATGGCTACACCTTC
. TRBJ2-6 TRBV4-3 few CASSQESRLAVYSGANVLTF TGCGCCAGCAGCCAAGAATCCCGATTGGCGGTGTACTCTGGGGCCAACGTCCTGACTTTC
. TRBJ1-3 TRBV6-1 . CASSVNRAGNTIYF TGTGCCAGCAGCGTTAACAGGGCTGGAAACACCATATATTTT
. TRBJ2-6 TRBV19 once CASTMSGANVLTF TGTGCCAGTACCATGTCTGGGGCCAACGTCCTGACTTTC
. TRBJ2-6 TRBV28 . CASSFLSTGIWGLSGANVLTF TGTGCCAGCAGTTTCCTATCGACAGGTATATGGGGCCTCTCTGGGGCCAACGTCCTGACTTTC
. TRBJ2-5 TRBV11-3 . CVSSLRLQMETQYF TGTGTCAGCAGCTTAAGACTGCAAATGGAGACCCAGTACTTC
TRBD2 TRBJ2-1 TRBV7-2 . CASSLGGLAAIGNEQFF TGTGCCAGCAGCTTAGGGGGACTAGCGGCCATCGGAAATGAGCAGTTCTTC
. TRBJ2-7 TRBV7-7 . CASSPNPVFRVGIYEQYF TGTGCCAGCAGCCCCAATCCAGTTTTCAGGGTTGGGATTTACGAGCAGTACTTC
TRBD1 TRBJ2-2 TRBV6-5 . CASSDWDRMTGELFF TGTGCCAGCAGTGACTGGGACAGGATGACCGGGGAGCTGTTTTTT
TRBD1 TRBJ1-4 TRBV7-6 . CASSFDRGRGEKLFF TGTGCCAGCAGCTTTGACAGGGGGCGAGGGGAAAAACTGTTTTTT
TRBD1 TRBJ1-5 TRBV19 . CASSTPGRGHQPQHF TGTGCCAGTAGTACCCCGGGCAGGGGGCATCAGCCCCAGCATTTT
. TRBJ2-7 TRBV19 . CASSSVGRGRLEQYF TGTGCCAGTAGCTCGGTGGGGCGGGGGCGTCTCGAGCAGTACTTC
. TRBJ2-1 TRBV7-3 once CASSLTGDSYNEQFF TGTGCCAGCAGCTTAACCGGGGACTCCTACAATGAGCAGTTCTTC
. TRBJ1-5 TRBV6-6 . CASSEGNQPQHF TGTGCCAGCAGTGAGGGAAATCAGCCCCAGCATTTT
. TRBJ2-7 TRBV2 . CATSRDLKGGIDEQYF TGTGCCACCTCTAGAGATCTAAAAGGGGGTATCGACGAGCAGTACTTC
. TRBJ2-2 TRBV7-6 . CASSQKGSGELFF TGTGCCAGCAGCCAAAAGGGGTCCGGGGAGCTGTTTTTT
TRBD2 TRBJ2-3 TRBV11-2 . CASSLVSGRAPDTQYF TGTGCCAGCAGCTTAGTTAGCGGGAGAGCCCCAGATACGCAGTATTTT
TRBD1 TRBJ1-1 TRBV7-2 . CASSRQGYEAFF TGTGCCAGCAGCAGACAGGGATATGAAGCTTTCTTT
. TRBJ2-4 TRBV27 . CASSRVAKNIQYF TGTGCCAGCAGCCGGGTAGCCAAAAACATTCAGTACTTC
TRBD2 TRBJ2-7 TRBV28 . CASTPSIAGITYEQYF TGTGCCAGCACCCCCTCTATAGCGGGAATCACCTACGAGCAGTACTTC
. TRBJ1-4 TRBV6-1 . CASSDYSTNEKLFF TGTGCCAGCAGTGATTATAGTACTAATGAAAAACTGTTTTTT
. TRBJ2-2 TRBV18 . CASSPAQGGAGELFF TGTGCCAGCTCACCAGCTCAGGGTGGAGCCGGGGAGCTGTTTTTT
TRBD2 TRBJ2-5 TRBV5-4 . CAYRPGGALETQYF TGTGCCTATCGACCCGGGGGGGCCTTAGAGACCCAGTACTTC
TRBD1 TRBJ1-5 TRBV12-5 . CASGPNETGVGPQHF TGTGCTAGTGGCCCGAATGAGACAGGGGTGGGGCCCCAGCATTTT
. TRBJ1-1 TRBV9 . CASSVAGTSEAFF TGTGCCAGCAGCGTAGCTGGCACCTCTGAAGCTTTCTTT
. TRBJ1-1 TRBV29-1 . CSARQGTDGTEAFF TGCAGCGCGCGGCAGGGGACGGATGGCACTGAAGCTTTCTTT
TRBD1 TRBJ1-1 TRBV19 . CASSRAGGGTEAFF TGTGCCAGTAGTAGAGCAGGGGGCGGCACTGAAGCTTTCTTT
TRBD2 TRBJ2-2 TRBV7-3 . CASSLNSGANTGELFF TGTGCCAGCAGCTTAAATAGCGGGGCGAACACCGGGGAGCTGTTTTTT